There are a few counts of the clone carrying this T cell receptor (beta chain). For the diagnoses, clinical symptoms, serum thyroxine and TRAb, thyroid ultrasound and orbital computed tomography were used. RNA transcripts were the template for amplifying TCR beta CDR3 regions. TCR CDR3 underwent first-round RT-PCR with the HTBI primer set. TCRdb processed the multiplex PCR reads anew with MiXCR; each CDR3 protein has one entry. The profile shows about 570,000 distinct CDR3 sequences, 46% of them singletons. The data were taken from a study of T cells in Graves' hyperthyroidism and ophthalmopathy. The CDR3 is 15 residues long. Germline-derived CDR1 and CDR2 are WSHSY and SAAADI. V was clipped by 0 bases and J by 0 bases, with 8 bases between them.

This clonotype was obtained from an adult woman with Graves' disease, either hyperthyroidism or ophthalmopathy (not recorded which). Material: peripheral blood or thyroid tissue (not recorded which). The V gene is TRBV10-2, the J gene TRBJ1-1, with D perhaps matching TRBD1 (5 bases). This CDR3 reads CASSESTGMNTEAFF. The CDR3 bases are TGCGCCAGCAGTGAGTCTACAGGAATGAACACTGAAGCTTTCTTT.